This section outlines one TCR beta chain sequence together with its context. In the authors' methods: For nucleated cells, counts were estimated from reference gene primer amplification. Repertoires were generated with immunoSEQ multiplex PCR, while TCRdb's copy carries only in-frame clones and drops some. V and J calls plus clone size are reproduced from that table; the DNA served to infer D and trimming. In the table there are roughly 100,000 clones, about 89% of which are singletons. V lost 7 bases and J lost 2, with 14 bases in between. From germline, CDR1 is SGHNT and CDR2 YYREEE (reference sequence). The CDR3 contains 14 residues. This sample is part of a study of blood T cell repertoires in COVID-19. Overall study context: Acute and convalescent COVID-19 specimens originated in the United States, Italy and Spain.

Material: peripheral blood. The chain has TRBV5-4 and TRBJ2-3; D gene uncertain. This sequence was found in a human donor in a cohort sampled during active COVID-19. The CDR3 reads CASSSRPSTDTQYF. Here the CDR3 DNA reads TGTGCCAGCTCGTCCAGGCCCTCCACAGATACGCAGTATTTT.